These T cell receptor beta chains were read from a single sample in a study of T cells after yellow fever vaccination. TCRdb itself ran the 5' RACE reads through MiXCR, one entry per CDR3 protein. The sample shows a few hundred thousand distinct CDR3 sequences, almost 4% of them seen only once. Source: PBMCs, taken 5 days after the yellow fever booster vaccination. The source of these receptors is a man aged 18 to 30 who received the YFV17D yellow fever vaccine. CDR3s include the opening cysteine and the closing phenylalanine or tryptophan. The D gene is left open where the match is weak. Part of the rows lack a size; the others show once, few, many or a class for expanded clones.

cdr3_aa	cdr3_nt	d_call	clone_size	j_call	v_call
CSVAYRDQETQYF	TGCAGCGTCGCATACAGGGATCAAGAGACCCAGTACTTC	.	many	TRBJ2-5	TRBV29-1
CASSWTGDSTDTQYF	TGTGCCAGCAGTTGGACAGGGGATAGCACAGATACGCAGTATTTT	TRBD1	many	TRBJ2-3	TRBV6-5
CASSLAGGPSGEQYF	TGTGCCAGCAGCTTAGCGGGGGGGCCCTCAGGCGAGCAGTACTTC	TRBD2	.	TRBJ2-7	TRBV12-3/TRBV12-4
CASSFDRVGTDTQYF	TGTGCCAGCAGCTTTGACAGGGTCGGGACAGATACGCAGTATTTT	TRBD1	many	TRBJ2-3	TRBV5-6
CATSRGTGFGYTF	TGTGCCACCAGCAGGGGCACGGGGTTTGGCTACACCTTC	.	.	TRBJ1-2	TRBV15
CSARPTGVYNSPLHF	TGCAGTGCTAGACCCACAGGCGTGTATAATTCACCCCTCCACTTT	.	few	TRBJ1-6	TRBV20-1
CASSLDAWGLAGGSSVLDTQYF	TGTGCCAGCAGCTTAGACGCCTGGGGGCTAGCGGGGGGGTCAAGTGTCCTAGATACGCAGTATTTT	TRBD2	few	TRBJ2-3	TRBV11-2
CATRTGGVVTEAFF	TGTGCCACCCGGACAGGGGGGGTTGTAACTGAAGCTTTCTTT	TRBD1	.	TRBJ1-1	TRBV7-9
CSARDAPIMNTEAFF	TGCAGTGCTAGGGACGCCCCCATCATGAACACTGAAGCTTTCTTT	.	.	TRBJ1-1	TRBV20-1
CATGTSGGSGSDEQFF	TGCGCCACCGGGACTAGCGGGGGGAGCGGGTCCGATGAGCAGTTCTTC	TRBD2	.	TRBJ2-1	TRBV23-1
CASSLGRYRGGRNQPQHF	TGTGCCAGCAGCTTAGGCCGGTACAGGGGAGGGCGGAATCAGCCCCAGCATTTT	TRBD1	.	TRBJ1-5	TRBV7-6
CASSPGTLEQYF	TGTGCCAGCAGCCCGGGGACACTCGAGCAGTACTTC	.	few	TRBJ2-7	TRBV14
CASSHGWGGNTEAFF	TGTGCCAGCAGCCATGGGTGGGGGGGTAACACTGAAGCTTTCTTT	.	.	TRBJ1-1	TRBV5-6
CASSYSSGAIRPGELFF	TGTGCCAGCAGTTACTCGAGCGGAGCCATACGACCCGGGGAGCTGTTTTTT	.	.	TRBJ2-2	TRBV6-6
CASSLGEAQYF	TGTGCCAGCAGCTTGGGCGAGGCCCAGTACTTC	.	.	TRBJ2-5	TRBV2
CASLSPGQPQETQYF	TGTGCCAGCCTCTCCCCGGGACAGCCCCAAGAGACCCAGTACTTC	TRBD1	many	TRBJ2-5	TRBV7-9
CASSSSGTGHKVHTF	TGTGCCAGCAGTTCTTCCGGGACAGGCCATAAAGTCCACACCTTC	TRBD1	.	TRBJ1-2	TRBV6-5
CASRFPDRHNSPLHF	TGTGCAAGTCGCTTCCCGGACAGACATAATTCACCCCTCCACTTT	.	.	TRBJ1-6	TRBV12-2
CASSRSRDSYEQYF	TGTGCCAGCAGCCGTAGTAGGGACTCCTACGAGCAGTACTTC	.	.	TRBJ2-7	TRBV7-8
CASSQGTSGAVTDTQYF	TGTGCCAGCAGCCAGGGGACTAGCGGGGCGGTCACAGATACGCAGTATTTT	TRBD2	.	TRBJ2-3	TRBV7-9
CASSTRLAGVDEQFF	TGTGCCAGCAGCACCCGACTAGCGGGGGTGGATGAGCAGTTCTTC	TRBD2	few	TRBJ2-1	TRBV3-1
CASSRGNRVDTGELFF	TGCGCCAGCAGCCGGGGAAACAGGGTGGACACCGGGGAGCTGTTTTTT	.	many	TRBJ2-2	TRBV4-1
CASSGDLTSQETQYF	TGTGCCAGCTCAGGGGACCTGACGTCCCAAGAGACCCAGTACTTC	.	many	TRBJ2-5	TRBV18
CASSPQGRFDQPQHF	TGTGCCAGCAGCCCACAGGGCAGATTTGATCAGCCCCAGCATTTT	.	few	TRBJ1-5	TRBV7-6
CASSRTGPAEDGYTF	TGTGCCAGCAGCCGGACAGGGCCAGCCGAGGATGGCTACACCTTC	TRBD1	.	TRBJ1-2	TRBV3-1
CASSPHALSTDTQYF	TGTGCCAGCAGCCCACACGCACTGAGCACAGATACGCAGTATTTT	.	few	TRBJ2-3	TRBV6-6
CSASLIANTGELFF	TGCAGTGCTAGCCTCATAGCGAACACCGGGGAGCTGTTTTTT	.	few	TRBJ2-2	TRBV20-1
CSATTGDRMNTEAFF	TGCAGTGCAACAACGGGGGACAGAATGAACACTGAAGCTTTCTTT	TRBD1	few	TRBJ1-1	TRBV20-1
CASREAGVKIFEQFF	TGCGCCAGCAGGGAGGCGGGGGTAAAGATTTTTGAGCAGTTCTTC	TRBD2	few	TRBJ2-1	TRBV4-1
CASWTSSSYNEQFF	TGTGCCAGTTGGACCTCAAGCTCCTACAATGAGCAGTTCTTC	.	few	TRBJ2-1	TRBV12-3/TRBV12-4
CASSPERGEAFF	TGTGCCAGCTCACCAGAACGGGGGGAAGCTTTCTTT	.	many	TRBJ1-1	TRBV18
CSARDIRQGGYNEQFF	TGCAGTGCTAGAGATATAAGGCAGGGCGGGTACAATGAGCAGTTCTTC	.	few	TRBJ2-1	TRBV20-1
CAISVGAGTSGLAKNIQYF	TGTGCCATCAGTGTAGGAGCCGGGACTAGCGGTCTAGCCAAAAACATTCAGTACTTC	TRBD2	.	TRBJ2-4	TRBV10-3